The 7 T cell receptor beta chains reported below all come from one sample, sequenced in a study of blood T cell repertoires in COVID-19. Data came from immunoSEQ multiplex PCR; TCRdb stores just in-frame clones and leaves some out. The sample contains some 130,000 clones, approximately 84% of which appear only once. The sequenced material came from PBMCs or T cells enriched from blood (not recorded which). These receptors came from a man in his forties or fifties with acute COVID-19.

The genes are TRBV29-1 and TRBJ2-3; TRBD2 matches 8 bases. The germline CDR1 and CDR2 sequences are SQVTM and ANQGSEA. The CDR3 runs 14 residues. V dropped 6 bases and J dropped 6; count of bases not matched to a gene: 11. The CDR3 nucleotides are TGCAGCGTATCAGGCGGGGGGCCGGAGGATACGCAGTATTTT. Translation gives CSVSGGGPEDTQYF.

The chain uses TRBV9 and TRBJ2-3, with 7 bases that match TRBD1. The V gene end was trimmed by 3 bases and the J gene end by 9 bases; junction bases not matched to a gene: 10. The CDR3 loop spans 14 amino acids. Germline V lookup: CDR1 SGDLS, CDR2 YYNGEE. This CDR3 reads CASSDRDSLQTQYF. The CDR3 coding sequence is TGTGCCAGCAGCGATAGGGACAGTCTGCAAACGCAGTATTTT.

This chain joins TRBV6-1 and TRBJ2-1; perhaps TRBD2 as D (5 bases). V was clipped by 4 bases and J by 7 bases, with 20 bases between them. CDR3 length: 16 residues. Per the germline V gene, CDR1 is MNHNS and CDR2 is SASEGT. The CDR3 sequence is CASSALGNLPRNEQFF. The DNA of the CDR3 is TGTGCCAGCAGTGCACTAGGCAACCTCCCCCGGAATGAGCAGTTCTTC.

The chain links TRBV7-9 to TRBJ2-1, with 7 bases identical to TRBD2. The CDR3 consists of 14 residues. The V segment lost 3 bases and the J segment 6 bases; nucleotides outside the gene matches: 5. Germline CDR1 is SEHNR and CDR2 is FQNEAQ (reference sequence). The CDR3 DNA follows: TGTGCCAGCAGCTTCGCGGGAGCTGGCAATGAGCAGTTCTTC. Its translation: CASSFAGAGNEQFF.

Points on this clone: A read error may produce the germline difference seen at one junction end. V usage is TRBV24-1 and J usage is TRBJ1-1, with a possible D match to TRBD1 (6 bases). The CDR3 is 13 residues long. Germline CDR1 reads KGHDR; CDR2 reads SFDVKD. The CDR3 DNA sequence: TGTGCCACCAGTGATACCACAGGGTCCCACCCGTACTTT. It specifies CATSDTTGSHPYF.

The CDR3 sequence: CASSFNRRREGSYEQYF. CDR3 nucleotide sequence: TGTGCCAGCAGCTTTAACCGTAGGCGGGAGGGCTCCTACGAGCAGTACTTC. This chain links TRBV7-2 with TRBJ2-7; 9 positions agree with TRBD2. Germline V gene lookup returns CDR1 SGHTA and CDR2 FQGNSA. J lost 0 bases, V lost 3 bases, and 9 bases had no gene match. The CDR3 is made up of 17 amino acids.

The chain couples TRBV19 to TRBJ2-2; tentatively, D is TRBD1 (6 bases). Trimming cost V 7 bases and J 4 bases, with 16 bases left between them. Germline V gene sequence: CDR1 LNHDA, CDR2 SQIVND (reference sequence). The CDR3 is 15 residues long. CDR3 nucleotide sequence: TGTGCCAGTAACGCCGCAGGGGCCGGCACCGGGGAGCTGTTTTTT. It yields the protein CASNAAGAGTGELFF. Full variable domain (rest looked up from reference TRBV19 and TRBJ2-2): DGGITQSPKYLFRKEGQNVTLSCEQNLNHDAMYWYRQDPGQGLRLIYYSQIVNDFQKGDIAEGYSVSREKKESFPLTVTSAQKNPTAFYLCASNAAGAGTGELFFGEGSRLTVL.